Listed here are 16 T cell receptor beta chains from one sample, sequenced in a study of early T cells in non-severe SARS-CoV-2 infection. TCRdb ran MiXCR on the 5' RACE reads and lists one entry per CDR3 protein. The profile covers roughly 64,000 distinct CDR3 sequences, with 7.5% to 9% appearing a single time and 13% taken by the ten largest. Specimen: whole blood, collected at baseline. The receptor source for this set is an adult who was a healthcare worker with PCR-confirmed SARS-CoV-2 infection or an uninfected control (not recorded which).

The table lists this clonotype with many counts. The chain couples TRBV5-6 to TRBJ2-4; possible D gene TRBD1, 5 bases. The CDR3 loop spans 14 amino acids. The V gene lost 1 base and the J gene lost 6 bases, with 11 bases spanning the gap. Germline V CDR1 and CDR2: SGHDT, YYEEEE. The CDR3 bases are TGTGCCAGCAGCTTGTTACAGGTCCTAAACATTCAGTACTTC. Encoded protein: CASSLLQVLNIQYF.

This sequence joins TRBV11-1 and TRBJ2-7; 10 bases are a match to TRBD2. The J segment lost 2 bases and the V segment lost 5 bases, leaving 9 bases of the junction unmatched. The CDR3 loop spans 16 amino acids. CDR1 and CDR2 (germline): SGHAT, FQDESV (reference sequence). CDR3 protein: CASSRAVLAGAYEQYF. DNA for the CDR3: TGTGCCAGCAGCCGAGCGGTCCTAGCGGGAGCCTACGAGCAGTACTTC.

This clonotype has at least ten counts. V usage is TRBV27 and J usage is TRBJ2-2; D unresolved. Germline V CDR1 and CDR2: MNHEY, SMNVEV (reference sequence). This CDR3 has 15 residues. V shed 2 bases and J shed 4 bases, with 11 bases lying between them. The CDR3, as DNA: TGTGCCAGCAGTTTAATGGTGTCTAGCACCGGGGAGCTGTTTTTT. This codes for CASSLMVSSTGELFF.

V is TRBV20-1 and J is TRBJ1-5; the D gene is possibly TRBD1 (6 bases). Germline assignment: CDR1 DFQATT and CDR2 SNEGSKA (reference sequence). The length of the CDR3 is 14 residues. Trimming shortened V by 5 bases and J by 3 bases, and 14 bases separated the two germline ends. CDR3 bases: TGCAGTGCTCCTATGGGACACCTCAATCAGCCCCAGCATTTT. Its protein is CSAPMGHLNQPQHF.

Ten or more counts support this clonotype. J is TRBJ1-1 and V is TRBV25-1; D unresolved. The CDR3 totals 11 residues. The V end lost 4 bases, the J end lost 7 bases, and 7 bases lay between the germline ends. Germline values: CDR1 MGHDK, CDR2 SYGVNS. The DNA for the CDR3 is TGTGCCAGCAGTGGTTTGATTGAAGCTTTCTTT. Residues: CASSGLIEAFF.

As concerns this clonotype: Compared with germline, one end of the junction differs, possibly owing to a read error. The chain uses TRBV7-7 and TRBJ2-2; D gene ambiguous. Germline assignment: CDR1 SSHAT and CDR2 FNYEAQ (reference sequence). The CDR3 contains 13 residues. Here the CDR3 DNA reads TGTGCTAGCAGCCACCCTGACACCGGGGAGCTGTTTTTT. This gives the protein CASSHPDTGELFF. Using reference TRBV7-7 and TRBJ2-2 for the parts outside the CDR3, the full variable domain is GAGVSQSPRYKVTKRGQDVTLRCDPISSHATLYWYQQALGQGPEFLTYFNYEAQPDKSGLPSDRFSAERPEGSISTLTIQRTEQRDSAMYRCASSHPDTGELFFGEGSRLTVL.

This clonotype was seen at least ten times. The chain is built from TRBV24-1 and TRBJ2-2; TRBD1 matches at 7 bases. CDR3 size: 16 residues. CDR1 and CDR2 from the germline V gene are KGHDR and SFDVKD. Unmatched junction bases numbered 9, after V lost 3 bases and J lost 6 bases. This chain's CDR3 is CATSDRDRVSAGELFF. The CDR3 DNA sequence: TGTGCCACCAGTGATCGTGACAGGGTCTCGGCCGGGGAGCTGTTTTTT.

This clonotype turned up a few times. This rearrangement joins TRBV7-8 to TRBJ2-1, with TRBD2 matching 8 bases. The germline CDR1 and CDR2 sequences are SGHVS and FQNEAQ. Trimming at V came to 0 bases and at J to 14 bases, leaving 12 bases not matched to a gene. The CDR3 totals 15 residues. The CDR3 bases are TGTGCCAGCAGCTTAGCAGGGGCGGGGGGTCGAAAAGAGTTCTTC. Translated, it gives CASSLAGAGGRKEFF.

The chain is built from TRBV11-2 and TRBJ2-3; 7 positions agree with TRBD1. V was pared by 5 bases and J by 4 bases, with 9 bases of the junction left unmatched. There are 15 residues in the CDR3. Germline loops: CDR1 SGHAT, CDR2 FQNNGV. The CDR3 nucleotides read TGTGCCAGCAGCCCAGACCCAGGGGGAGCAGATACGCAGTATTTT. Residues: CASSPDPGGADTQYF.

This clonotype was seen more than once but under ten times. The chain employs TRBV10-3 and TRBJ2-2; D is possibly TRBD2 (6 bases). CDR1 and CDR2 from the germline V gene are ENHRY and SYGVKD. The CDR3 has 14 residues. In DNA form, the CDR3 reads TGTGTCACCACCAGGCGGGACGACACCGGGGAGCTGTTTTTT. Amino acids: CVTTRRDDTGELFF.

The rearrangement links TRBV19 to TRBJ2-3; 7 positions match TRBD1. Germline CDR1 is LNHDA and CDR2 is SQIVND (reference sequence). The V segment lost 5 bases and the J segment 5 bases; nucleotides outside the gene matches: 4. CDR3 length: 13 amino acids. CDR3: CASSGTELDTQYF. For the CDR3, the DNA is TGTGCCAGTAGTGGGACAGAGTTAGATACGCAGTATTTT. The variable domain in full, completed from reference TRBV19 and TRBJ2-3, reads DGGITQSPKYLFRKEGQNVTLSCEQNLNHDAMYWYRQDPGQGLRLIYYSQIVNDFQKGDIAEGYSVSREKKESFPLTVTSAQKNPTAFYLCASSGTELDTQYFGPGTRLTVL.

This clonotype was counted ten times or more. The chain joins TRBV9 to TRBJ2-5; perhaps D is TRBD1 or TRBD2 (6 bases each). V lost 3 bases and J 2 bases, leaving 17 bases between the germline ends. From germline, CDR1 is SGDLS and CDR2 YYNGEE. CDR3 length: 16 residues. The chain's CDR3 is CASSEGDTAGQETQYF. The CDR3 coding sequence is TGTGCCAGCAGCGAGGGGGATACCGCGGGACAAGAGACCCAGTACTTC.

This clonotype showed up just a few times. The CDR3 nucleotides read TGCGCCAGCAGTCAATGGTCGGTAGCGGGAGACACAGATACGCAGTATTTT. It codes for CASSQWSVAGDTDTQYF. The chain has TRBV23-1 and TRBJ2-3; TRBD2 matches 9 bases. TRBV23-1 falls under the ORF class, with uncertain function. The J segment lost 2 bases and the V segment lost 1 base, leaving 7 bases of the junction unmatched. CDR3 length: 17 residues.

The chain couples TRBV6-6 to TRBJ2-5, with D possibly being TRBD1 (6 bases). There are 15 residues in the CDR3. V lost 4 bases, J lost 3 bases, and 15 bases lay in between. Germline V gene data show CDR1 as MNHNY and CDR2 as SVGAGI (reference sequence). This CDR3 is CASSSETQGEETQYF. The CDR3 nucleotides are TGTGCCAGCAGTTCAGAGACACAGGGAGAAGAGACCCAGTACTTC.

V and J are TRBV6-5 and TRBJ2-1, with D perhaps matching TRBD2 (7 bases). Germline assignment: CDR1 MNHEY and CDR2 SVGAGI. V was cut by 7 bases and J by 5 bases, with 12 bases left in between. The CDR3 is made up of 13 amino acids. CDR3 region: CASTRGRDNEQFF. The DNA for the CDR3 is TGTGCCAGCACGAGGGGGAGGGACAATGAGCAGTTCTTC.

This clonotype was seen only a few times. The chain links TRBV12-3 or TRBV12-4 to TRBJ2-3; no definite D call. The length of the CDR3 is 12 residues. With 8 bases removed from V and 4 bases from J, the gap between germline ends came to 10 bases. As DNA, the CDR3 is TGTGCCAGCTCCCATCGGGCAGATACGCAGTATTTT. It encodes CASSHRADTQYF.